The next 17 T cell receptor beta chains were all read from a single sample in a study of beta chain features in type 1 diabetes. Study findings and constraints: TCRB CDR3s from Type 1 diabetes patients were moderately but significantly shorter in all four CD4+ subsets.

TCRB transcripts that were expressed got sequenced, as all of the isolated RNA had been reverse transcribed. Profiling relied on immunoSEQ multiplex PCR, and the TCRdb table lists in-frame clones only, not all of them. This table holds 300,000 to 350,000 clones, approximately 15% found once. These receptors lack a known antigen. The sequencing sample was made of naive CD4+ T cells from blood. These receptors were obtained from a woman aged 18-30 years with type 1 diabetes.

As regards this clone: This same CDR3 is encoded by further DNA sequences in the sample. V usage is TRBV30 and J usage is TRBJ2-5, with 7 positions matching TRBD2. CDR3 length equals 12 residues. V was clipped by 0 bases and J by 5 bases; unmatched bases: 0. Germline V gives CDR1 GTSNPN, CDR2 SVGIG (reference sequence). Here the CDR3 DNA reads TGTGCCTGGAGTGTCGGGGGGGAGACCCAGTACTTC. Translation gives CAWSVGGETQYF. The full variable domain, in which reference TRBV30 and TRBJ2-5 provide the parts outside the CDR3, is SQTIHQWPATLVQPVGSPLSLECTVEGTSNPNLYWYRQAAGRGLQLLFYSVGIGQISSEVPQNLSASRPQDRQFILSSKKLLLSDSGFYLCAWSVGGETQYFGPGTRLLVL.

This clone has a handful of counts. The chain employs TRBV5-1 and TRBJ2-1, with D perhaps TRBD2 (6 bases). V was pared by 0 bases and J by 9 bases, with 10 bases between. The CDR3 is 13 residues long. Germline V gene data show CDR1 as SGHRS and CDR2 as YFSETQ. CDR3 in amino acids: CASSLDRGGEQFF. As DNA, the CDR3 is TGCGCCAGCAGCTTGGATAGGGGAGGTGAGCAGTTCTTC.

This clone appeared a few times. The rearrangement uses TRBV20-1 and TRBJ1-2; D unclear. The ends were cut back, 3 bases at V and 8 bases at J, with 10 bases in the middle. Germline V gene lookup returns CDR1 DFQATT and CDR2 SNEGSKA (reference sequence). The CDR3 runs 11 residues. CDR3 nucleotides: TGCAGTGCTAGCGGGCGGGGAGGCTACACCTTC. Its protein is CSASGRGGYTF.

The chain's CDR3 is CASSGMNTGELFF. The CDR3 coding sequence is TGTGCCAGCAGCGGCATGAACACCGGGGAGCTGTTTTTT. The V gene is TRBV5-6, the J gene TRBJ2-2; D ambiguous. The CDR3 runs 13 residues. Trimming left V 4 bases short and J 1 base short, with 5 bases between. The germline V gene encodes CDR1 SGHDT and CDR2 YYEEEE.

The rearrangement joins TRBV7-9 to TRBJ2-2; unclear D gene. V was cut by 7 bases and J by 5 bases, with 5 bases left in between. CDR3 length: 11 residues. Germline V gene data show CDR1 as SEHNR and CDR2 as FQNEAQ (reference sequence). The CDR3 DNA is TGTGCCAGCACCCCGACCGGGGAGCTGTTTTTT. It is translated as CASTPTGELFF.

This clone appeared a few times. The J gene is TRBJ2-1, the V gene TRBV28; 8 bases agree with TRBD1. CDR1 is MDHEN and CDR2 is SYDVKM in the germline V gene. The CDR3 is 19 amino acids. Trimming at V came to 4 bases and at J to 1 base, leaving 15 bases not matched to a gene. Here the CDR3 DNA reads TGTGCCAGCAGTTCCATATTTGAAGACAGGGGCAGTTCCTACAATGAGCAGTTCTTC. Its translation: CASSSIFEDRGSSYNEQFF.

V gene TRBV7-9 combines with J gene TRBJ1-1; 8 bases match TRBD1. The CDR3 length is 16 residues. CDR1 and CDR2 (germline): SEHNR, FQNEAQ (reference sequence). V lost 1 base and J lost 5; bases outside the gene matches: 9. The CDR3 DNA is TGTGCCAGCAGCTTAGTCGATGGGACAGGAGGTACTGAAGCTTTCTTT. Translated: CASSLVDGTGGTEAFF.

This clone was seen only a few times. V gene TRBV9 combines with J gene TRBJ1-2; D gene ambiguous. In germline, CDR1 is SGDLS, CDR2 YYNGEE. The CDR3 contains 14 residues. V was cut by 0 bases and J by 2 bases, with 8 bases left in between. The chain's CDR3 is CASSVATGNYGYTF. CDR3 DNA: TGTGCCAGCAGCGTAGCTACGGGGAACTATGGCTACACCTTC.

The chain joins TRBV7-3 to TRBJ2-1, with 11 bases matching TRBD2. This CDR3 has 16 amino acids. The J segment lost 8 bases and the V segment lost 5 bases, leaving 11 bases of the junction unmatched. Germline V gene lookup returns CDR1 SGHTA and CDR2 FQGTGA. This chain's CDR3 is CASSAGGLAASDEQFF. As DNA, the CDR3 is TGTGCCAGCAGCGCGGGGGGACTAGCGGCTTCAGATGAGCAGTTCTTC.

J is TRBJ1-2 and V is TRBV18, with 8 bases fitting TRBD1. Germline CDR1 reads KGHSH; CDR2 reads LQKENI. V shed 0 bases and J 8 bases; nucleotides not matched to a gene: 5. CDR3 length equals 14 residues. The DNA for the CDR3 is TGTGCCAGCTCACCACCGGGACAGGTCGGCGGCTACACCTTC. Its translation is CASSPPGQVGGYTF.

This clone has just a few counts. The rearrangement links TRBV30 to TRBJ2-3; 9 bases fit TRBD2. This CDR3 is 17 amino acids long. Germline values: CDR1 GTSNPN, CDR2 SVGIG (reference sequence). V dropped 4 bases and J dropped 2; count of bases not matched to a gene: 13. The CDR3 reads CAWTENRLAGYTDTQYF. The DNA for the CDR3 is TGTGCCTGGACCGAAAATAGGCTAGCGGGATACACAGATACGCAGTATTTT.

The V gene is TRBV5-6, the J gene TRBJ1-2; D perhaps matches TRBD1 (5 bases). V was trimmed by 4 bases and J by 4 bases, leaving 17 bases between them. From germline, CDR1 is SGHDT and CDR2 YYEEEE. The CDR3 sequence is 15 residues long. This CDR3 is CASSPGVTGVYGYTF. DNA of the CDR3: TGTGCCAGCAGCCCTGGGGTTACAGGAGTCTATGGCTACACCTTC.

This chain links TRBV11-2 with TRBJ1-1; D possibly corresponds to TRBD1 (5 bases). Between the trimmed V and J ends, which lost 7 bases and 6 bases, there was a span of 15 bases. The CDR3 has 13 amino acids. Germline V gene data show CDR1 as SGHAT and CDR2 as FQNNGV. The CDR3, as DNA: TGTGCCAGCACGCATCAGGGTTCGGCTGAAGCTTTCTTT. Amino acids: CASTHQGSAEAFF.

This clone was seen a handful of times. This chain uses TRBV5-6 with TRBJ2-5; 8 bases line up with TRBD2. Germline loops: CDR1 SGHDT, CDR2 YYEEEE. The CDR3 extends over 16 amino acids. Unmatched junction bases numbered 12, after V lost 3 bases and J lost 5 bases. The CDR3 coding sequence is TGTGCCAGCAGCTACGACCGGGGGGGCAGGTTGGAGACCCAGTACTTC. Amino acid sequence: CASSYDRGGRLETQYF.

This clone was found a few times. DNA for the CDR3: TGTGCCAGCAGTGCAGGGGCTAAGCGGGATACGCAGTATTTT. It codes for CASSAGAKRDTQYF. The genes are TRBV25-1 and TRBJ2-3, with a weak D call TRBD1 (6 bases). The germline CDR1 and CDR2 sequences are MGHDK and SYGVNS. The CDR3 runs 14 residues. The V end was cut by 4 bases, the J end by 6 bases, with 14 bases between.

This clone was detected a few times. The chain employs TRBV29-1 and TRBJ2-1; TRBD2 matches at 9 bases. J gave up 6 bases and V 5 bases, and 8 bases lay outside the gene matches. Per germline, CDR1 SQVTM and CDR2 ANQGSEA. The length of the CDR3 is 14 residues. CDR3 residues: CSVLPGLAFNEQFF. The CDR3 DNA reads TGCAGCGTTTTACCGGGACTAGCCTTCAATGAGCAGTTCTTC.

There are a few counts of this clone. This chain joins TRBV4-3 and TRBJ1-2; tentative D call: TRBD1 (6 bases). CDR3 length: 14 residues. Deletions cut 2 bases from V and 1 base from J, with 8 bases between. The germline CDR1 and CDR2 sequences are LGHNA and YSLEER. The CDR3, as DNA: TGCGCCAGCAGCCAATTACAGGGTAACTATGGCTACACCTTC. Translation: CASSQLQGNYGYTF.